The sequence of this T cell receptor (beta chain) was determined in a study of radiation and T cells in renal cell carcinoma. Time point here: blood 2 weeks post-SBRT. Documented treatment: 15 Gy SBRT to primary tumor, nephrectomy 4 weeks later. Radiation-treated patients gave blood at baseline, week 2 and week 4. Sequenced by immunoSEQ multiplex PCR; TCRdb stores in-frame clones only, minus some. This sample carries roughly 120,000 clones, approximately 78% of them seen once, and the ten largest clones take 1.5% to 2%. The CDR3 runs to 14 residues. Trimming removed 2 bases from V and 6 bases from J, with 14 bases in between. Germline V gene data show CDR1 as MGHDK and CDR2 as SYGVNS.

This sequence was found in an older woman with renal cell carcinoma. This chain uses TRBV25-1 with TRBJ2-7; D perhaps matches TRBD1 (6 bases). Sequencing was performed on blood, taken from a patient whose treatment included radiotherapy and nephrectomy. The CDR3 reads CASSEQADSAEQYF. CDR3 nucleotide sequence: TGTGCCAGCAGTGAACAAGCGGACAGTGCCGAGCAGTACTTC.